This T cell receptor beta chain was obtained from a study of blood T cell repertoires in COVID-19 (dated by TCRdb to about 2020). Study-wide context: Collaborator samples came from the United States, Italy and Spain and covered acute and convalescent phases of COVID-19. The prospective study material was composed of cDNA or gDNA derived from T cells, B-cell-depleted T cells, or PBMCs. Subjects who had been exposed to COVID-19, were actively infected with it, or had recovered from it provided the deeply sampled blood TCRbeta repertoires that made up the dataset. The repertoires were made available in a free public database intended to serve as a resource for research on the immune response to SARS-CoV-2. Samples were obtained from the ongoing ImmuneRACE study (first 160 participants) and from 1,254 subjects provided by 6 global collaborators. A de-identified subject ID, COVID-19 status, age in years and sex were almost always included in the sample metadata. Where available, HLA class I and class II types were obtained from metadata supplied by the sample provider rather than from assay-based typing.

In regard to this clone: What this receptor recognizes is not known. Base qualities are not at hand, and no much larger clone is one base apart.

In the germline V gene, CDR1 corresponds to SGHTA and CDR2 to FQGNSA. Trimmed from V: 1 base; trimmed from J: 5 bases; junction bases lacking a gene match: 6. The CDR3, from cysteine to phenylalanine, totals 15 residues. The DNA shown is the 45-base CDR3, in frame from base 1. Overall study results and their limits: How much clinical and demographic metadata was included differed by source and by participant, and the metadata was provided uncurated.

A second Seattle source provided samples from volunteer blood donors who had recovered from COVID-19. The collaborating institutions used their own protocols to collect whole blood in K2EDTA tubes. For TCRbeta analysis, collaborators shipped samples as frozen whole blood, isolated PBMCs, or DNA extracted from either of those sample types. The immunoSEQ Assay, a bias-controlled multiplex PCR, was used to amplify TCRbeta CDR3 regions from genomic DNA. Per the original workflow: The number of nucleated cells in each sample was estimated by amplification of reference gene primers within the assay. To quantify the absolute abundance of each unique TCRbeta CDR3 rearrangement, sequence reads were collapsed and filtered. For each sample, productive Simpson clonality was calculated as the square root of Simpson's diversity index over productive rearrangements. In TCRdb, the immuneACCESS table is reduced to in-frame sequences with V and J assigned. These tables do not hold every clone; where another copy was compared, an unresolved V gene accounts for under half, and the others remain unexplained. V and J calls and clone size are those listed in that table; D and trimming were worked out from the DNA. This sample comprises under 150,000 clones, more than 70% of them detected only once. The top ten clonotypes cover around 8.4% of the sample.

The receptor comes from a woman aged 70 to 79 who had recovered from COVID-19. The V and J genes are TRBV7-2 and TRBJ1-2, and TRBD1 aligns with 8 junction nucleotides. What was sequenced was peripheral blood. The DNA reads as follows: TGTGCCAGCAGCTTAGGGGACAGGTGGAGTTATGGCTACACCTTC. This codes for CASSLGDRWSYGYTF.